This TCR beta chain stems from a study of blood T cell repertoires in COVID-19. The wider study: Samples came from the United States, Italy and Spain, spanning acute and convalescent COVID-19. From T cells, B-cell-depleted T cells, or PBMCs came the material, which was cDNA or gDNA.

TCRdb keeps only in-frame clones here, not all; method: immunoSEQ multiplex PCR. The table records roughly 300,000 clones, around four fifths of them present only once. The V segment lost 1 base and the J segment 0 bases; nucleotides outside the gene matches: 4. This CDR3 is built from 16 residues. The germline V gene encodes CDR1 SSHAT and CDR2 FNYEAQ (reference sequence). The sequence derives from a woman aged 50 to 65 with acute or convalescent COVID-19. This chain joins TRBV7-7 and TRBJ2-3; 7 bases fit TRBD2. Sequencing used peripheral blood. The CDR3 DNA is TGTGCCAGCAGCTTAGGGGTGCGGGGGAGCACAGATACGCAGTATTTT. Its translation is CASSLGVRGSTDTQYF.